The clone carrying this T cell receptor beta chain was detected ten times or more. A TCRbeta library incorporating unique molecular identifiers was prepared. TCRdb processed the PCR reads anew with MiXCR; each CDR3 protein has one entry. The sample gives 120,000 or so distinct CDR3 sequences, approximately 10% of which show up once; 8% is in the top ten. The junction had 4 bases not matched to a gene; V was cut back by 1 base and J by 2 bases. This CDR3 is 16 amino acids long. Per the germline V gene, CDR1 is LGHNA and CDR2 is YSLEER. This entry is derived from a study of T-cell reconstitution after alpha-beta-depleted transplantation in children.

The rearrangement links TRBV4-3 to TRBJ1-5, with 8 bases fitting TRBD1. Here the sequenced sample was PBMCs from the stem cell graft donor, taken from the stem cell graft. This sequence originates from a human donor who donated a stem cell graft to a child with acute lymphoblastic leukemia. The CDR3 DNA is TGCGCCAGCAGCCAAGGAATGACAGGGGGCAATCAGCCCCAGCATTTT. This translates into CASSQGMTGGNQPQHF.